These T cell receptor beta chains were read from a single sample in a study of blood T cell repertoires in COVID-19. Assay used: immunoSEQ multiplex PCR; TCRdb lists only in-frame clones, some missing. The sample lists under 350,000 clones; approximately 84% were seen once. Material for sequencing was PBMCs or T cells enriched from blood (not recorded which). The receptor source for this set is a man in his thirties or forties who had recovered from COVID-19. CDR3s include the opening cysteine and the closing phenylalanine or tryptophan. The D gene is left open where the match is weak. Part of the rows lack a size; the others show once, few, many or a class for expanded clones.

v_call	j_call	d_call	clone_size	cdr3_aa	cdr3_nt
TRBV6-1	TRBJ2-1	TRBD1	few	CASSEEDSTGGRNEQFF	TGTGCCAGCAGTGAAGAGGACAGTACAGGGGGGCGAAATGAGCAGTTCTTC
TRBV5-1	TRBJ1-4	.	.	CASSSRDRSGEKLFF	TGCGCCAGCAGCTCCAGGGATAGGTCGGGTGAAAAACTGTTTTTT
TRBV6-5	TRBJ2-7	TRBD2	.	CASSPPTSGGYEQYF	TGTGCCAGCAGTCCGCCGACTAGCGGGGGATACGAGCAGTACTTC
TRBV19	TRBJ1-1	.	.	CASSIDGSGLNTEAFF	TGTGCCAGTAGTATAGATGGTTCAGGGCTGAACACTGAAGCTTTCTTT
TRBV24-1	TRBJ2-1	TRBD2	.	CATSDFPVSSGRAVDEQFF	TGTGCCACCAGTGATTTCCCCGTTTCATCCGGGAGGGCCGTCGATGAGCAGTTCTTC
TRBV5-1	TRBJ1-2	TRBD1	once	CASSLAGQSYGYTF	TGCGCCAGCAGCTTGGCGGGACAGTCCTATGGCTACACCTTC
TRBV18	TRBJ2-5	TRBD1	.	CASSEGQAGKTQYF	TGTGCCAGCTCCGAGGGACAGGCAGGAAAGACCCAGTACTTC
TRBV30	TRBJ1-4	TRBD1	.	CAWSRGTGANEKLFF	TGTGCCTGGAGCAGGGGGACAGGCGCTAATGAAAAACTGTTTTTT
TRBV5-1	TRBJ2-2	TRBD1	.	CASSLGTGGKTGELFF	TGCGCCAGCAGCTTGGGGACAGGGGGCAAAACCGGGGAGCTGTTTTTT
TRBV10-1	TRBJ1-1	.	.	CASSEIGVNTEAFF	TGCGCCAGCAGTGAGATCGGGGTGAACACTGAAGCTTTCTTT
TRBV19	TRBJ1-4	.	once	CASSIQIRLSEKLFF	TGTGCCAGTAGCATCCAGATTAGACTTAGTGAAAAACTGTTTTTT
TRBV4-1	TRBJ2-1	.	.	CASSPLQGRSYNEQFF	TGCGCCAGCAGCCCGTTACAGGGAAGGTCGTACAATGAGCAGTTCTTC
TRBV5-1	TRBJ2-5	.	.	CASSLSGVAETQYF	TGCGCCAGCAGCTTGTCCGGGGTTGCGGAGACCCAGTACTTC
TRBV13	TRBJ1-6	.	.	CASSLNRAYNSPLHF	TGTGCCAGCAGCTTAAACAGGGCCTACAATTCACCCCTCCACTTT
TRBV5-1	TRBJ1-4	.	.	CASSLRSAGANEKLFF	TGCGCCAGCAGCTTGAGAAGTGCAGGGGCTAATGAAAAACTGTTTTTT